This T cell receptor (beta chain) comes out of a study of blood T cell repertoires in COVID-19. Study details: There were acute and convalescent COVID-19 samples, and they came from the United States, Italy and Spain. PBMCs, B-cell-depleted T cells, or T cells provided the cDNA or gDNA that made up the material.

This clone was found a few times. All recovered Cohort 3 donors got two negative PCRs, got clearance, or saw symptom resolution. Per the original data handling: Amplification of reference gene primers was used by the study to estimate nucleated cell counts. Repertoires were generated with immunoSEQ multiplex PCR, while TCRdb's copy carries only in-frame clones and drops some. That table gives V, J and clone size, and the DNA gave D and trimming. This table holds around 280,000 clones, approximately 91% found once. In germline, CDR1 is SNHLY, CDR2 FYNNEI. Trimming cost V 5 bases and J 0 bases, with 14 bases left between them. This CDR3 has 16 amino acids.

The chain links TRBV2 to TRBJ2-4, with D perhaps matching TRBD2 (6 bases). The source is a woman between 40 and 55 years old who had recovered from COVID-19. Material for sequencing was PBMCs or T cells enriched from blood (not recorded which). This CDR3 reads CASSLGDSLAKNIQYF. The CDR3 coding sequence is TGTGCCAGCAGTTTGGGGGACTCCTTAGCCAAAAACATTCAGTACTTC.